This T cell receptor beta chain originates from a study of shared clonotypes between healthy human individuals (dated by TCRdb to 2018 to 2021). About the study as a whole: A couple of women and three men aged 18 to 49 years were included in the cohort. To estimate repertoire size and how much clonotypes are shared between individuals, the study performed deep sequencing of blood TCR repertoires from roughly five healthy adults. To increase sequencing depth and limit assay-specific biases, TCR repertoire library preparation and sequencing were carried out by different laboratories using diverse techniques. Each donor's leukapheresis produced roughly between roughly 0.85 and 9.5 billion PBMCs. The full study reports these points: Sampling was restricted to blood, and TCR repertoires in tissues likely differ from the TCR repertoires found in blood. Based on pairwise subsampling, the degree of clonotype sharing among donors was expected to be affected by sequencing depth. Because the study included only a small number of donors, the genetic and exposure-history diversity represented was limited.

Donors were healthy HIV-negative adults with no recently reported acute infections or vaccinations. Every donor was a Caucasian adult living in Nashville, Tennessee, USA. For unsorted samples, about 85 million PBMCs were counted and genomic DNA was extracted with the QIAamp DNA Blood Mini kit. Blood was obtained by leukapheresis, after which PBMCs were separated by Ficoll-Histopaque density gradient centrifugation and cryopreserved in liquid nitrogen vapor phase. Using the deep immunoSEQ assay, multiplex PCR amplified TCR CDR3 regions from genomic DNA. Extracted genomic DNA from each cell subset was distributed evenly across all wells of several immunoSEQ 96-well plates, and each plate was treated as a replicate. For unsorted PBMC, around 300 ng genomic DNA, equal to approximately 30,000 T cell genomes, was loaded into each replicate PCR. Unsorted PBMC genomic DNA was sequenced across ten immunoSEQ deep assay plates. Purified libraries were measured with a Qubit 3.0 fluorometer, size-checked on a Bioanalyzer 2100, and measured again with the KAPA Library Quantification kit. Every immunoSEQ 96-well plate was sequenced on a dedicated single-read 150-cycle Illumina NextSeq 550 flow cell. As for how the authors treated the data: The immunoSEQ output contained only junctional sequences without quality scores, so filtering could not match that applied to full-length reads. To assign V/J genes and CDR3, sequences were annotated against IMGT germline references using PyIR, a Python wrapper for IgBLAST v1.9. Reads were removed for weak V/J assignments (E-value above 1e-6), missing CDR3, stop codons, out-of-frame junctions, or ambiguous translated residues. A V3J clonotype was defined by an identical inferred V gene, J gene, and CDR3 amino acid sequence. Percentage overlap between repertoires was computed as shared unique clonotypes divided by the size of the smaller repertoire. RTK rarefaction, the Chao1 estimator, and Recon v2.1 estimates of unobserved clonotypes were used to assess repertoire richness. TCRdb stores this immuneACCESS table with in-frame sequences only. Part of the clones is absent; in the studies checked, under half of the shortfall reflects unresolved V genes, and no reason is known for the rest. D and trimming were read from the DNA, whereas the V and J calls and clone size are those reported in that table. The sample includes 450,000 to 500,000 clones, with around 80% observed a single time. Jointly, the top ten make up 9.5% to 15% of the sample.

V lost 4 bases and J lost 6 bases, and the count of bases not matched to a germline gene is 19. CDR1 and CDR2, looked up from the germline V gene, are SGHVS and FNYEAQ. From the cysteine through the phenylalanine, the CDR3 covers 18 amino acids. The sequence is cut down to CDR3 DNA, 54 bases in frame from base 1. With respect to this clone: It has no known antigen specificity. Base qualities are not at hand, and no much larger clone is one base apart.

The V and J genes are TRBV7-6 and TRBJ2-7, with 9 middle bases fitting TRBD1. This TCR derives from a woman in her 40s in good health. Some clones in this sample may be carry-over from other donors' samples. Sequenced input: PBMCs. CDR3 protein: CASSSMVFGQGPSAEQYF. The nucleotide sequence reads as follows: TGTGCCAGCAGCTCGATGGTGTTTGGACAGGGGCCATCTGCCGAGCAGTACTTC.